The next 12 T cell receptor beta chains were all read from a single sample in a study of OX40 agonist ivuxolimab in advanced cancers. TCRdb's copy holds only in-frame clones and misses some; the assay was immunoSEQ multiplex PCR. Seen here are about 120,000 clones, 85% to 95% observed once, and the top ten hold roughly 0.15%. Sequencing was performed on CD4+ or CD8+ T cells sorted from blood, taken in a trial of the OX40 agonist ivuxolimab. These receptors were taken from an adult with an advanced solid tumor such as melanoma, head and neck, liver or kidney cancer.

CDR3 protein: CASSQGVEAFF. CDR3 bases: TGTGCCAGCAGCCAGGGAGTGGAAGCTTTCTTT. The chain is built from TRBV14 and TRBJ1-1; D is uncertain. Trimming pared 3 bases from V and 8 bases from J, leaving 7 bases between. The germline V gene encodes CDR1 SGHDN and CDR2 FVKESK. The CDR3 contains 11 residues.

This chain uses TRBV5-1 with TRBJ1-4; D may be TRBD1 (5 bases). The CDR3 is 16 residues long. Germline V gene data show CDR1 as SGHRS and CDR2 as YFSETQ. Trimming shortened V by 2 bases and J by 0 bases, and 11 bases separated the two germline ends. The CDR3 DNA is TGCGCCAGCAGCTTTGGGGGAAGGACAACTAATGAAAAACTGTTTTTT. Protein: CASSFGGRTTNEKLFF.

The V gene is TRBV7-9, the J gene TRBJ1-2, with D perhaps matching TRBD1 (6 bases). CDR1 is SEHNR and CDR2 is FQNEAQ in the germline V gene (reference sequence). Trimming cost V 5 bases and J 1 base, with 23 bases left between them. The CDR3 covers 18 residues. The CDR3 nucleotides read TGTGCCAGCAGCCCCTCCTTCCCCCGGACAGCGCTTAACTATGGCTACACCTTC. Translating it yields CASSPSFPRTALNYGYTF.

CDR3 region: CSAKKRGEQFF. CDR3 nucleotide sequence: TGCAGTGCCAAGAAGCGCGGTGAGCAGTTCTTC. The gene calls are TRBV20-1 and TRBJ2-1, with D unresolved. V was clipped by 6 bases and J by 9 bases, with 12 bases between them. This CDR3 contains 11 residues. Germline V gives CDR1 DFQATT, CDR2 SNEGSKA (reference sequence).

The chain uses TRBV5-1 and TRBJ2-5; a possible D gene is TRBD2 (5 bases). Trimming left V 4 bases short and J 1 base short, with 11 bases between. The CDR3 has 14 amino acids. The germline V gene has CDR1 SGHRS and CDR2 YFSETQ. The DNA for the CDR3 is TGCGCCAGCAGCCTGGTGACTATCCAAGAGACCCAGTACTTC. Encoded protein: CASSLVTIQETQYF. Complete variable domain (other parts from reference TRBV5-1 and TRBJ2-5): KAGVTQTPRYLIKTRGQQVTLSCSPISGHRSVSWYQQTPGQGLQFLFEYFSETQRNKGNFPGRFSGRQFSNSRSEMNVSTLELGDSALYLCASSLVTIQETQYFGPGTRLLVL.

This clone was observed a single time. This sequence joins TRBV7-9 and TRBJ1-5, with D possibly being TRBD1 (6 bases). This CDR3 spans 16 amino acids. Trimming removed 1 base from V and 4 bases from J, with 14 bases in between. Germline-derived CDR1 and CDR2 are SEHNR and FQNEAQ (reference sequence). CDR3 in DNA: TGTGCCAGCAGCTTAGGTACAGGGACTCGAAATCAGCCCCAGCATTTT. Amino acids: CASSLGTGTRNQPQHF.

This clone has a single count. V is TRBV7-7 and J is TRBJ2-5; 9 nucleotides agree with TRBD2. CDR1 is SSHAT, CDR2 FNYEAQ, per germline (reference sequence). Trimming at V came to 5 bases and at J to 1 base, leaving 5 bases not matched to a gene. CDR3 length: 15 residues. CDR3 coding DNA: TGTGCCAGCAGCCGAATACTAGCGGGCCAAGAGACCCAGTACTTC. It is translated as CASSRILAGQETQYF.

V usage is TRBV4-2 and J usage is TRBJ1-1; TRBD1 agrees at 9 bases. Looked up from germline, CDR1 is LGHNA and CDR2 is YNFKEQ. The CDR3 covers 18 residues. Trimming at V came to 1 base and at J to 4 bases, leaving 13 bases not matched to a gene. This CDR3 reads CASSQGAAAGTGFTEAFF. CDR3 in DNA: TGTGCCAGCAGCCAAGGGGCCGCCGCCGGGACAGGGTTCACTGAAGCTTTCTTT.

The gene calls are TRBV7-8 and TRBJ2-2, with D maybe TRBD1 (5 bases). There are 15 residues in the CDR3. Germline V gives CDR1 SGHVS, CDR2 FQNEAQ. Trimming took 1 base from V and 0 from J, leaving 6 bases between them. This CDR3 reads CASSLGTTNTGELFF. For the CDR3, the DNA is TGTGCCAGCAGCTTAGGGACAACGAACACCGGGGAGCTGTTTTTT.

V gene TRBV27 combines with J gene TRBJ2-5; possible D gene TRBD1, 5 bases. The V gene lost 6 bases and the J gene lost 0 bases, with 11 bases spanning the gap. The CDR3 is 14 residues long. Germline V CDR1 and CDR2: MNHEY, SMNVEV (reference sequence). CDR3 sequence reads: CASSPNRYQETQYF. The CDR3 DNA reads as TGTGCCAGCAGCCCTAACAGGTACCAAGAGACCCAGTACTTC.

The rearrangement uses TRBV28 and TRBJ2-3; possibly TRBD2 for D (6 bases). Trimming stripped 10 bases from V and 2 bases from J, with 19 bases between. Germline V lookup: CDR1 MDHEN, CDR2 SYDVKM. The CDR3 covers 15 residues. This CDR3 reads CATTLRRVFTDTQYF. The DNA of the CDR3 is TGTGCCACCACGCTGAGGAGGGTTTTCACAGATACGCAGTATTTT.

V and J are TRBV29-1 and TRBJ2-3, with a possible D match to TRBD1 (6 bases). The CDR3 totals 16 residues. Germline CDR1 reads SQVTM; CDR2 reads ANQGSEA. V lost 3 bases and J 2 bases, leaving 18 bases between the germline ends. CDR3 in amino acids: CSVEGRGSRSTDTQYF. The CDR3 nucleotides read TGCAGCGTTGAGGGTAGGGGGTCCCGGTCCACAGATACGCAGTATTTT.